This T cell receptor (beta chain) was identified during a study of chemoradiotherapy in HPV16-positive cancers. Study-wide points: Candidate HPV-specific clones and E7-related TCR motifs grew in tumor during treatment. Only a couple of HPV16-positive patients supplied the functional HPV-specificity definition.

Only in-frame clones appear in the TCRdb table, and some are missing; sequencing was by immunoSEQ multiplex PCR. This sample has 6,000 or so clones, with more than 85% found just once. CDR1 is SGHRS and CDR2 is YFSETQ in the germline V gene. The CDR3 has 12 amino acids. The germline V and J ends were trimmed by 3 bases and 5 bases, with 9 bases remaining between them. On this clone itself: Its antigen is unknown.

This TCR was sampled from a human donor with HPV-associated anogenital cancer. This sample comprised tumor tissue, obtained from a patient who underwent chemoradiotherapy. The chain has TRBV5-1 and TRBJ2-7, with D possibly being TRBD2 (6 bases). The CDR3 sequence is CASSSTSHEQYF. The CDR3 nucleotides read TGCGCCAGCAGCTCAACTAGCCACGAGCAGTACTTC.